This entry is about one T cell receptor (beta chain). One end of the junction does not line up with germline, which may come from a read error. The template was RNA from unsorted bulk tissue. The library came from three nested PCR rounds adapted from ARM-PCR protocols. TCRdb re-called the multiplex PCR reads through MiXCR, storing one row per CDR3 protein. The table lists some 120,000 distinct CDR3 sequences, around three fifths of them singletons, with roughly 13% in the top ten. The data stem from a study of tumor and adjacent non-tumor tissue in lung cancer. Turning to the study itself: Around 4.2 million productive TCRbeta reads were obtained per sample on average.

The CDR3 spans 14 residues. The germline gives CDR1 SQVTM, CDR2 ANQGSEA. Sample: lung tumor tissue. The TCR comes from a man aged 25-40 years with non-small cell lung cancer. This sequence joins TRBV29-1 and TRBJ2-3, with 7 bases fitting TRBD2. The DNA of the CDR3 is TGCAACGTCTCGAGCGGGAAGGCCCCAGATATGCAGTATTTT. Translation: CNVSSGKAPDMQYF.